This T cell receptor (beta chain) was profiled in a study of blood T cell repertoires in COVID-19. Overall study: Specimens from acute and convalescent COVID-19 originated in the United States, Italy and Spain. Sample material is recorded as cDNA or gDNA derived from T cells, B-cell-depleted T cells, or PBMCs.

As handled by the study authors: Scientists estimated how many nucleated cells there were by amplifying reference gene primers. Clones were sequenced by immunoSEQ multiplex PCR, and TCRdb holds only the in-frame ones, with some missing. The D gene and trimming were derived from the DNA, and the V and J assignments and clone size from that table. The data show over 75,000 clones, 75% to 90% seen once. The CDR3 is 13 amino acids. Trimming took 5 bases from V and 1 from J, leaving 7 bases between them. Looked up from germline, CDR1 is MNHEY and CDR2 is SVGAGI. This TCR came from a human donor with active COVID-19. The donor label of this sample is uncertain. The chain employs TRBV6-5 and TRBJ2-3; no clear D. Specimen: peripheral blood. The CDR3 coding sequence is TGTGCCAGCAGTCCTCTCCGCACAGATACGCAGTATTTT. Protein product: CASSPLRTDTQYF.